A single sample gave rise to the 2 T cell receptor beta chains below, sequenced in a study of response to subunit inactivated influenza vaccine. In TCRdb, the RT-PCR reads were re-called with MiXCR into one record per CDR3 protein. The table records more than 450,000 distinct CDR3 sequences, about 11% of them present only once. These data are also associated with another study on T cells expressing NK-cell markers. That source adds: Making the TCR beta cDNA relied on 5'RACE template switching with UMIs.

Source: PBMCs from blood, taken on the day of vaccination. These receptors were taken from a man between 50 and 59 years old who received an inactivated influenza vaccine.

DNA of the CDR3: TGCAGTGCTAGAGATGGGGGACTAGCGGGAGGCGAGCAGTTCTTC. Its protein product is CSARDGGLAGGEQFF. The rearrangement links TRBV20-1 to TRBJ2-1, with 15 positions matching TRBD2. V dropped 0 bases and J dropped 10; count of bases not matched to a gene: 4. The length of the CDR3 is 15 residues. Germline CDR1 is DFQATT and CDR2 is SNEGSKA (reference sequence).

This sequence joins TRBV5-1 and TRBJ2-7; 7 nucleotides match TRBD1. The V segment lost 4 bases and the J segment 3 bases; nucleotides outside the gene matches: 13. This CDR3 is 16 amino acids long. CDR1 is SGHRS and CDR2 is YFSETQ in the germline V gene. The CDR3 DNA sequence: TGCGCCAGCAGCCCGAAGACAGGGACGCTCAACTACGAGCAGTACTTC. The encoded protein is CASSPKTGTLNYEQYF.